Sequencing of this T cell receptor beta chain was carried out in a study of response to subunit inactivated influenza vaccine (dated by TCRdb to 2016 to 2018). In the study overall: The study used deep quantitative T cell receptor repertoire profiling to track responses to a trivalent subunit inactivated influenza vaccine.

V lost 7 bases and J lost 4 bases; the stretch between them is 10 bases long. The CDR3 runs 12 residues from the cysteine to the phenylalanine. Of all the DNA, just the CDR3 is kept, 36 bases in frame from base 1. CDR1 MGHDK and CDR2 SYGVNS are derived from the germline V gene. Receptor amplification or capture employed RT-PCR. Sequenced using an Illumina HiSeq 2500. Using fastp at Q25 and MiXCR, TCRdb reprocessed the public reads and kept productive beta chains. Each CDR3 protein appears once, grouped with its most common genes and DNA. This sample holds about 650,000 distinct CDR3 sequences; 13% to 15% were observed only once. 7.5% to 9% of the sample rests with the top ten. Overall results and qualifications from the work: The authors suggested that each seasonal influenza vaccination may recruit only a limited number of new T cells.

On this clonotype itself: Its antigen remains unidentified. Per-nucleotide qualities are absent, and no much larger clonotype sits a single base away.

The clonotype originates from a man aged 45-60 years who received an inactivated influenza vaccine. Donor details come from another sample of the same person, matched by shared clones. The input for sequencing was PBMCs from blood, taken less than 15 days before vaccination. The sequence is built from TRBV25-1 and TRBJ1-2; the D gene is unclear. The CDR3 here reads CASTENSYGYTF. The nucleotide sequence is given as TGTGCCAGCACGGAGAATTCCTATGGCTACACCTTC.